This passage covers 23 T cell receptor beta chains from one sample sequenced in a study of blood T cell repertoires in COVID-19. Here immunoSEQ multiplex PCR was the method, and the copy in TCRdb shows in-frame clones only, minus some. The table shows 150,000 to 200,000 clones, with 60% to 85% occurring only once. The sample taken for sequencing was peripheral blood. The receptors were sampled from a man in his 60s with acute or convalescent COVID-19.

The sample holds a few counts of this clone. This sequence joins TRBV7-2 and TRBJ2-1; 11 bases align to TRBD2. The germline V gene encodes CDR1 SGHTA and CDR2 FQGNSA. The trim removed 1 base at V and 14 bases at J, leaving 1 base unmatched. This CDR3 spans 12 amino acids. As DNA, the CDR3 is TGTGCCAGCAGCTTAGTTAGCGGGGGGGAGTTCTTC. It specifies CASSLVSGGEFF.

The rearrangement links TRBV28 to TRBJ1-4; TRBD1 aligns across 10 bases. V dropped 5 bases and J dropped 8; count of bases not matched to a gene: 11. From germline, CDR1 is MDHEN and CDR2 SYDVKM. The CDR3 runs to 16 residues. Written as DNA, the CDR3 is TGTGCCAGCAGTCCCCTTAAGGGGACAGGGGCCGAAAAACTGTTTTTT. Protein sequence: CASSPLKGTGAEKLFF.

This chain links TRBV7-2 with TRBJ1-2; D may be TRBD1 (6 bases). This CDR3 is 13 amino acids long. Germline V CDR1 and CDR2: SGHTA, FQGNSA. Trimming took 4 bases from V and 4 from J, leaving 10 bases between them. The CDR3 DNA reads TGTGCCAGCAGCTCCTCAGGGGCCTATGGCTACACCTTC. Protein: CASSSSGAYGYTF.

The chain uses TRBV10-3 and TRBJ2-2; maybe TRBD2 (5 bases). Per germline, CDR1 ENHRY and CDR2 SYGVKD. The CDR3 is made up of 15 amino acids. Trimming removed 4 bases from V and 5 bases from J, with 14 bases in between. This CDR3 reads CAISASGDKTGELFF. The CDR3 DNA is TGTGCCATCAGTGCGTCCGGGGATAAAACCGGGGAGCTGTTTTTT.

V usage is TRBV19 and J usage is TRBJ1-6; 7 bases line up with TRBD1. In germline, CDR1 is LNHDA, CDR2 SQIVND (reference sequence). The V segment lost 8 bases and the J segment 9 bases; nucleotides outside the gene matches: 13. The CDR3 covers 15 residues. Here the CDR3 reads CASRSGQAGSSPLHF. CDR3 nucleotide sequence: TGTGCCAGTCGCTCTGGACAGGCAGGTAGTTCACCCCTCCACTTT.

This clone turned up a few times. This chain joins TRBV4-1 and TRBJ2-3, with D perhaps matching TRBD2 (5 bases). Germline V gene sequence: CDR1 MGHRA, CDR2 YSYEKL. This CDR3 is 14 amino acids long. The ends were cut back, 1 base at V and 0 bases at J, with 5 bases in the middle. The CDR3 DNA is TGCGCCAGCAGCCAAGGGACTAGCACAGATACGCAGTATTTT. It encodes CASSQGTSTDTQYF.

V gene TRBV27 combines with J gene TRBJ1-2; possibly TRBD1 for D (5 bases). The germline gives CDR1 MNHEY, CDR2 SMNVEV (reference sequence). This CDR3 contains 16 residues. V gave up 4 bases and J gave up 5 bases, with 20 bases separating them. The CDR3 DNA sequence: TGTGCCAGCAGTTCCCTCGGGGCGGGGGATAGATATGGCTACACCTTC. Amino acid sequence: CASSSLGAGDRYGYTF.

The table lists this clone with a few counts. The chain employs TRBV5-4 and TRBJ2-7; 8 bases are shared with TRBD2. The CDR3 has 15 amino acids. V was pared by 6 bases and J by 0 bases, with 8 bases of the junction left unmatched. Germline V CDR1 and CDR2: SGHNT, YYREEE (reference sequence). The CDR3 reads CASTIRSGSSYEQYF. The CDR3 nucleotides read TGTGCCAGCACAATCCGCAGCGGGAGCTCCTACGAGCAGTACTTC.

The chain links TRBV11-2 to TRBJ2-3; TRBD2 is a possible D gene (5 bases). Germline-derived CDR1 and CDR2 are SGHAT and FQNNGV. The CDR3 runs 16 residues. V dropped 2 bases and J dropped 0 bases, with 12 bases sitting between them. CDR3: CASSLYTGKSTDTQYF. CDR3 bases: TGTGCCAGCAGCTTATATACGGGGAAAAGCACAGATACGCAGTATTTT.

CDR3 DNA sequence: TGTGCCAGCAGCGTAGGAAACAGAAACACTGAAGCTTTCTTT. It specifies CASSVGNRNTEAFF. This rearrangement joins TRBV9 to TRBJ1-1; D gene unclear. CDR1 and CDR2 (germline): SGDLS, YYNGEE. The CDR3 covers 14 residues. V lost 0 bases, J lost 2 bases, and 8 bases lay in between.

The chain joins TRBV9 to TRBJ2-3; 9 nucleotides align to TRBD2. Germline V gene sequence: CDR1 SGDLS, CDR2 YYNGEE. This CDR3 is 14 amino acids long. V lost 3 bases and J lost 2; bases outside the gene matches: 1. The CDR3 DNA reads as TGTGCCAGCAGCGCTAGCGGGGTCACAGATACGCAGTATTTT. This codes for CASSASGVTDTQYF. The whole variable domain, remainder taken from reference TRBV9 and TRBJ2-3, is DSGVTQTPKHLITATGQRVTLRCSPRSGDLSVYWYQQSLDQGLQFLIQYYNGEERAKGNILERFSAQQFPDLHSELNLSSLELGDSALYFCASSASGVTDTQYFGPGTRLTVL.

The chain is built from TRBV19 and TRBJ1-5; no definite D call. This CDR3 comprises 14 residues. V shed 7 bases and J shed 5 bases, with 15 bases lying between them. The germline CDR1 and CDR2 sequences are LNHDA and SQIVND (reference sequence). The CDR3 DNA is TGTGCCAGTACCGACCCCGGGGTACATCAGCCCCAGCATTTT. Its protein product is CASTDPGVHQPQHF.

The chain joins TRBV4-1 to TRBJ2-7; D may be TRBD1 (6 bases). CDR3 length equals 15 residues. CDR1 is MGHRA, CDR2 YSYEKL, per germline. V lost 1 base to trimming and J lost 4 bases, with 14 bases between them. CDR3 region: CASSQVAQGSYEQYF. The DNA of the CDR3 is TGCGCCAGCAGCCAAGTGGCACAGGGTAGTTACGAGCAGTACTTC.

In nucleotides, the CDR3 is TGTGCCAGCAGCAAAAAGCGGGAACTGTTTTTT. Protein product: CASSKKRELFF. The V and J genes are TRBV21-1 and TRBJ1-4. TRBV21-1 is assigned pseudogene status. The CDR3 spans 11 residues.

This rearrangement joins TRBV4-1 to TRBJ2-5, with 11 bases identical to TRBD2. This CDR3 spans 15 amino acids. Unmatched junction bases numbered 3, after V lost 5 bases and J lost 1 base. The germline V gene has CDR1 MGHRA and CDR2 YSYEKL. The CDR3 coding sequence is TGCGCCAGCAGCAGACTAGCGGGGACCCAAGAGACCCAGTACTTC. It specifies CASSRLAGTQETQYF.

The table lists this clone with a count of one. The rearrangement links TRBV12-5 to TRBJ1-3; TRBD1 aligns across 7 bases. Unmatched junction bases numbered 10, after V lost 6 bases and J lost 2 bases. The CDR3 is 16 residues long. Per germline, CDR1 LGHNT and CDR2 FRNRAP. The CDR3 reads CASGPPMTGPGNTIYF. The CDR3, as DNA: TGTGCTAGTGGCCCACCTATGACAGGGCCTGGAAACACCATATATTTT.

The rearrangement links TRBV27 to TRBJ2-7; 8 positions agree with TRBD1. This CDR3 is built from 14 residues. Germline lookup yields CDR1 MNHEY and CDR2 SMNVEV (reference sequence). Trimming took 5 bases from V and 2 from J; bases not matched to a gene: 5. CDR3 residues: CASSPGQGPYEQYF. DNA for the CDR3: TGTGCCAGCAGTCCAGGACAGGGCCCCTACGAGCAGTACTTC.

The CDR3 DNA follows: TGTGCCAGCAGTCGGACTAGCATCCATACGCAGTATTTT. Protein sequence: CASSRTSIHTQYF. The gene calls are TRBV3-1 (or the pseudogene TRBV3-2) and TRBJ2-3, with TRBD2 matching 8 bases. This CDR3 has 13 amino acids. Unmatched junction bases numbered 6, after V lost 6 bases and J lost 7 bases. Germline CDR1 reads LGHDT; CDR2 reads YNNKEL (reference sequence).

V gene TRBV13 combines with J gene TRBJ2-1; 10 nucleotides agree with TRBD1. CDR3 length: 15 amino acids. Unmatched junction bases numbered 2, after V lost 4 bases and J lost 2 bases. CDR1 and CDR2 from the germline V gene are PRHDT and FYEKMQ (reference sequence). CDR3 bases: TGTGCCAGCAGCTCCGGGACAGGGGCCTACAATGAGCAGTTCTTC. As protein: CASSSGTGAYNEQFF. The variable domain in full, completed from reference TRBV13 and TRBJ2-1, reads AAGVIQSPRHLIKEKRETATLKCYPIPRHDTVYWYQQGPGQDPQFLISFYEKMQSDKGSIPDRFSAQQFSDYHSELNMSSLELGDSALYFCASSSGTGAYNEQFFGPGTRLTVL.

The gene calls are TRBV4-1 and TRBJ2-1; D unclear. CDR3 length: 13 amino acids. The germline V gene encodes CDR1 MGHRA and CDR2 YSYEKL. V was cut by 1 base and J by 8 bases, with 9 bases left in between. The CDR3: CASSQGAVDEQFF. For the CDR3, the DNA is TGCGCCAGCAGCCAAGGGGCAGTCGATGAGCAGTTCTTC.

This chain connects TRBV24-1 to TRBJ2-3; perhaps TRBD2 as D (6 bases). The CDR3 runs 13 residues. The germline CDR1 and CDR2 sequences are KGHDR and SFDVKD. Deletions cut 5 bases from V and 5 bases from J, with 10 bases between. In nucleotides, the CDR3 is TGTGCCACCAGTGTAAGGGGAGGAGATACGCAGTATTTT. As protein: CATSVRGGDTQYF.

For the CDR3, the DNA is TGTGCCAGCAGCGTAGGGGACAGGGGCTCACCCCTCCACTTT. Its translation is CASSVGDRGSPLHF. This sequence joins TRBV7-6 and TRBJ1-6; the match to TRBD1 covers 10 bases. Germline V gene lookup returns CDR1 SGHVS and CDR2 FNYEAQ. Germline trimming cut 5 bases from V and 10 bases from J; bases unmatched to any gene: 5. The CDR3 is 14 amino acids.

Here the CDR3 reads CASSDMGGTGELFF. CDR3 DNA: TGTGCCAGCAGTGATATGGGGGGCACCGGGGAGCTGTTTTTT. The J gene is TRBJ2-2, the V gene TRBV2; tentatively, D is TRBD2 (6 bases). This CDR3 is built from 14 residues. CDR1 SNHLY and CDR2 FYNNEI come from the germline V gene. Trimming removed 3 bases at V and 4 bases at J, with 9 bases between.